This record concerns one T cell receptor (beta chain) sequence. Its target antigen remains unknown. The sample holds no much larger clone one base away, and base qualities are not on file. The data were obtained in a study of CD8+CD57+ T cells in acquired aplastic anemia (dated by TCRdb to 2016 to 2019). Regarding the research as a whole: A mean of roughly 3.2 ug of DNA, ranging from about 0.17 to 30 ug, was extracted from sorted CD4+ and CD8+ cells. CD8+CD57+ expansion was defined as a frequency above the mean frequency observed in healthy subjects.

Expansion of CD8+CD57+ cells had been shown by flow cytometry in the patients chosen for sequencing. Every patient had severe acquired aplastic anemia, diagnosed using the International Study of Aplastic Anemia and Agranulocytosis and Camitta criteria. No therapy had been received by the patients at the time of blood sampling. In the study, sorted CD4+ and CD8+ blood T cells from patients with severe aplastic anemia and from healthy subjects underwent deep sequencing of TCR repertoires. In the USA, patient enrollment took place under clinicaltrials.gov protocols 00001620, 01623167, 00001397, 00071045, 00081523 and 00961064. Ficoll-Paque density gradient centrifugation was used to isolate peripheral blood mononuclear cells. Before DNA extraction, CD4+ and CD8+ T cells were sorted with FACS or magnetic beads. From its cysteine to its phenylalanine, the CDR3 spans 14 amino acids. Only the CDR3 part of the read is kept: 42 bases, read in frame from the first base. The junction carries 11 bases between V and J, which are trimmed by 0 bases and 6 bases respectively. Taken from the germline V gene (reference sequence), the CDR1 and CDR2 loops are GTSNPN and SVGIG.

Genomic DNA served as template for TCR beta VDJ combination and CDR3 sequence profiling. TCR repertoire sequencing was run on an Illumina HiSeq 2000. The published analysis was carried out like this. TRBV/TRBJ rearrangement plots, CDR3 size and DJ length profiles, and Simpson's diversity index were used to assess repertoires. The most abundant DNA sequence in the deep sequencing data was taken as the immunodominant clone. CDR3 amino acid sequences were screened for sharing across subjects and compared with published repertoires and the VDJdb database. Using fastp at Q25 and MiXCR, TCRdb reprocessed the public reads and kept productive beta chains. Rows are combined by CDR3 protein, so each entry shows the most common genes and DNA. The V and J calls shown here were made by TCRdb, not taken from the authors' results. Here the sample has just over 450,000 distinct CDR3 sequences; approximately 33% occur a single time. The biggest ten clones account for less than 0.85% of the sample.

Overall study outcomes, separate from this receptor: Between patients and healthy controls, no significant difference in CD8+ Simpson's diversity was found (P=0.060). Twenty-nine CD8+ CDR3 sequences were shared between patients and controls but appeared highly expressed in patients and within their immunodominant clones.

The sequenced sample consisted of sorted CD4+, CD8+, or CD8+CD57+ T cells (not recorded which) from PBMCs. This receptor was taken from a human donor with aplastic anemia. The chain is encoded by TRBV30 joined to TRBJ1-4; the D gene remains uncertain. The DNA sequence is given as TGTGCCTGGAGTGTCAGTGGTCTTGATGAAAAACTGTTTTTT. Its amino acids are CAWSVSGLDEKLFF. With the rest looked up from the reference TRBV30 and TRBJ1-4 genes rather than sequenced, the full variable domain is SQTIHQWPATLVQPVGSPLSLECTVEGTSNPNLYWYRQAAGRGLQLLFYSVGIGQISSEVPQNLSASRPQDRQFILSSKKLLLSDSGFYLCAWSVSGLDEKLFFGSGTQLSVL.